The text below deals with one TCR beta chain. Antigen: not known. This record belongs to a study of OX40 agonist ivuxolimab in advanced cancers. Study-wide results and caveats: The 0.1-3.0 mg/kg partial responders had among the lowest clonal expansion. There was clonal expansion of CD4+ and CD8+ blood T cells by week 6 at 0.1 to 3.0 mg/kg.

TCRdb's copy holds only in-frame clones and misses some; the assay was immunoSEQ multiplex PCR. The table has about 77,000 clones, roughly 84% seen once; the top ten hold 6.2%. Germline values: CDR1 GTSNPN, CDR2 SVGIG (reference sequence). V lost 2 bases, J lost 2 bases, and 17 bases lay in between. The CDR3 is 16 amino acids. The sequenced sample was CD4+ or CD8+ T cells sorted from blood, obtained in a trial of the OX40 agonist ivuxolimab. The rearrangement uses TRBV30 and TRBJ2-3, with D perhaps TRBD2 (7 bases). This receptor was obtained from an adult with an advanced solid tumor such as melanoma, head and neck, liver or kidney cancer. The CDR3 DNA follows: TGTGCCTGGAGTCTATTACTCGGGGGGCCCACAGATACGCAGTATTTT. Protein product: CAWSLLLGGPTDTQYF.